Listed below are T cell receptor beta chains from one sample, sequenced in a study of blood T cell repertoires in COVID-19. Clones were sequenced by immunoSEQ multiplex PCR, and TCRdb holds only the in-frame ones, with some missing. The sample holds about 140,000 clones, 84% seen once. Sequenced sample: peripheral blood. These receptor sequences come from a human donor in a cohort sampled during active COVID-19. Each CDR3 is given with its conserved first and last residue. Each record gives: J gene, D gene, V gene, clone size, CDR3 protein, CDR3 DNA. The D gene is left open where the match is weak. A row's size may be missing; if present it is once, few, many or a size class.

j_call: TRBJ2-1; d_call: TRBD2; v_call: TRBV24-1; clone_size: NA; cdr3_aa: CATSDSGVSGLAGGGSYNEQFF; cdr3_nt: TGTGCCACCAGTGATTCGGGAGTAAGCGGGCTAGCGGGGGGAGGGTCCTACAATGAGCAGTTCTTC
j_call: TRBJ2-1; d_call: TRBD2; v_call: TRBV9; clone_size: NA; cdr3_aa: CASSKGRGGRNEQFF; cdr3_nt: TGTGCCAGCAGCAAAGGGCGGGGGGGACGCAATGAGCAGTTCTTC
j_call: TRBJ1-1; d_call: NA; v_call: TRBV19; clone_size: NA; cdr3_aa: CASSFQVNTEAFF; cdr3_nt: TGTGCCAGTAGTTTTCAGGTAAACACTGAAGCTTTCTTT
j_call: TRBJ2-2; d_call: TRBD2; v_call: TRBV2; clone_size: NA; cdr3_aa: CASAGEGTGELFF; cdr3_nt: TGTGCCAGCGCGGGGGAAGGGACCGGGGAGCTGTTTTTT
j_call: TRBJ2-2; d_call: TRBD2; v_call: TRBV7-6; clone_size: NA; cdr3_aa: CASSSLAGVSGELFF; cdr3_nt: TGTGCCAGCAGCTCACTAGCGGGAGTATCCGGGGAGCTGTTTTTT
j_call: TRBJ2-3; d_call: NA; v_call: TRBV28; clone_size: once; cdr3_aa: CASSLVQGRSAQYF; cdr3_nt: TGTGCCAGCAGTTTAGTCCAGGGGCGGTCGGCGCAGTATTTT
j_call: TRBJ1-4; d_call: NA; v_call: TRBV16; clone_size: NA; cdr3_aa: CASSQNRDEKLFF; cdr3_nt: TGTGCCAGCAGCCAAAACAGGGACGAAAAACTGTTTTTT
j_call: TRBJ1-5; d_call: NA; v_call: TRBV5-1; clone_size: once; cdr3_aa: CASSTGTQHF; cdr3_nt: TGCGCCAGCAGCACGGGGACCCAGCATTTT
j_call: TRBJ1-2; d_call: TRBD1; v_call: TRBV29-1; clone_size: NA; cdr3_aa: CSVVTGGYGYTF; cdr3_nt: TGCAGCGTTGTAACAGGGGGCTATGGCTACACCTTC
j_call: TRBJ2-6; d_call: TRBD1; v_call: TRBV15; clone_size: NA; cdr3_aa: CATKRTGGAEGANVLTF; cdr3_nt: TGTGCCACCAAAAGGACAGGGGGCGCGGAAGGGGCCAACGTCCTGACTTTC
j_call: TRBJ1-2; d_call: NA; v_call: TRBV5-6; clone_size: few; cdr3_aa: CASSLARRERYGYTF; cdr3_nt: TGTGCCAGCAGCTTGGCTAGGCGCGAAAGGTATGGCTACACCTTC
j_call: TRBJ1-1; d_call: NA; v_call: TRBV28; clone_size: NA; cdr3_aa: CASSLGQRNTEAFF; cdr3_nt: TGTGCCAGCAGTCTCGGACAGAGGAACACTGAAGCTTTCTTT
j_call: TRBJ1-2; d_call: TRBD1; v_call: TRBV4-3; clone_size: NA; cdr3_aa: CASSQYTGADYGYTF; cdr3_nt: TGCGCCAGCAGCCAGTACACAGGGGCGGACTATGGCTACACCTTC
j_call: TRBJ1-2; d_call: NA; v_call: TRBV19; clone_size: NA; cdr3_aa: CASSATRSVYGYTF; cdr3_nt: TGTGCCAGTAGTGCGACTAGGTCGGTCTATGGCTACACCTTC
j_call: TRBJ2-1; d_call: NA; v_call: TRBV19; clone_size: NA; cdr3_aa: CASSIGRALEQFF; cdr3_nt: TGTGCCAGTAGTATAGGGAGGGCCCTGGAGCAGTTCTTC
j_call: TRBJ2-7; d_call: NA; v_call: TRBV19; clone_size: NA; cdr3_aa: CASSIWHTYEQYF; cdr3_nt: TGTGCCAGTAGTATTTGGCATACCTACGAGCAGTACTTC
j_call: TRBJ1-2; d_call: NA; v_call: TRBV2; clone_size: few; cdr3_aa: CASSEQFYGYTF; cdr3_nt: TGTGCCAGCAGTGAACAGTTCTATGGCTACACCTTC
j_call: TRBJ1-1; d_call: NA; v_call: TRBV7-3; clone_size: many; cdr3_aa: CASSLNAVGRGNNTEAFF; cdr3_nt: TGTGCCAGCAGCTTAAATGCAGTGGGGAGGGGGAATAACACTGAAGCTTTCTTT
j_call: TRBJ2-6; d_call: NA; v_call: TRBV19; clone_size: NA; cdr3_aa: CASIPGASGANVLTF; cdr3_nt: TGTGCCAGTATCCCAGGGGCGTCTGGGGCCAACGTCCTGACTTTC
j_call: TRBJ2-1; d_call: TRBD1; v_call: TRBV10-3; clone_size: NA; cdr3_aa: CAISTGQDSYNEQFF; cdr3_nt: TGTGCCATCAGTACGGGACAGGATTCCTACAATGAGCAGTTCTTC
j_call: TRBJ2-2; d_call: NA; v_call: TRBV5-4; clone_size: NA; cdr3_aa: CASLGGATGELFF; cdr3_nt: TGTGCCAGCCTTGGAGGAGCCACCGGGGAGCTGTTTTTT
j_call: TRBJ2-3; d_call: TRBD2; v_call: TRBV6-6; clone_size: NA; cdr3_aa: CASTPTSGTTDTQYF; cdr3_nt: TGTGCCAGCACCCCGACTAGCGGGACGACAGATACGCAGTATTTT
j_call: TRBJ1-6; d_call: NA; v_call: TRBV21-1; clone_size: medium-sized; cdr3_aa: CASSKVRNSPLHF; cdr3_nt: TGTGCCAGCAGCAAAGTTCGGAATTCACCCCTCCACTTT
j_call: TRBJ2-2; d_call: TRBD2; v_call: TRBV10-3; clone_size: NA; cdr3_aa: CASMPGGRATGELFF; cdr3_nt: TGTGCCTCTATGCCCGGGGGGAGGGCCACCGGGGAGCTGTTTTTT
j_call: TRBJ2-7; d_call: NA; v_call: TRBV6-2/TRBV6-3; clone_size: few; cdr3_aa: CASSSPRTLYEQYF; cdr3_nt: TGTGCCAGCAGTTCACCGAGGACTCTCTACGAGCAGTACTTC
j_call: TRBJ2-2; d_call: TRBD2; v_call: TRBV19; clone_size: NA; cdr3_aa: CASSKGLAGTGELFF; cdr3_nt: TGTGCCAGTAGTAAGGGACTAGCTGGCACCGGGGAGCTGTTTTTT
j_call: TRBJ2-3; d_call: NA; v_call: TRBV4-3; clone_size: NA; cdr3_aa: CASSQDTGRRSDTQYF; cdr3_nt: TGCGCCAGCAGCCAAGACACAGGCCGAAGATCAGATACGCAGTATTTT
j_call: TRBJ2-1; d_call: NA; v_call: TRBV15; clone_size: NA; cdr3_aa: CATSRDPSHKLRYNEQFF; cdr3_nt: TGTGCCACCAGCAGAGATCCTTCCCACAAGCTGAGGTACAATGAGCAGTTCTTC
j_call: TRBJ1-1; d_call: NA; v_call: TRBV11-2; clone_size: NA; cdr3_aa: CASSTFTEAFF; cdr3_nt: TGTGCCAGCAGCACATTCACTGAAGCTTTCTTT
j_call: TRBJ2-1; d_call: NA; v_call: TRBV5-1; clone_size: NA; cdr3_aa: CASSLITDGDYEQFF; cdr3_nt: TGCGCCAGCAGCTTAATTACCGACGGTGACTATGAGCAGTTCTTC
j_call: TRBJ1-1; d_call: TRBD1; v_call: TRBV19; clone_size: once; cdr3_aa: CASSIRTGGAMNTEAFF; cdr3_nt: TGTGCCAGTAGTATCCGGACAGGGGGAGCGATGAACACTGAAGCTTTCTTT
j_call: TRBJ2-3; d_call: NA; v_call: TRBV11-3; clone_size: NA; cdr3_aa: CASSLDFETQYF; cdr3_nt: TGTGCCAGCAGCCTGGACTTCGAAACGCAGTATTTT
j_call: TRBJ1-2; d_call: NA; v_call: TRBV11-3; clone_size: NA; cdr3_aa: CASSPLTGFGYTF; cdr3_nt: TGTGCCAGCAGCCCTCTAACAGGATTTGGCTACACCTTC
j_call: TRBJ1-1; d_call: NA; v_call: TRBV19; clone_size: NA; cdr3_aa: CASSFRPRHTEAFF; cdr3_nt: TGTGCCAGTAGTTTTAGACCGCGGCACACTGAAGCTTTCTTT
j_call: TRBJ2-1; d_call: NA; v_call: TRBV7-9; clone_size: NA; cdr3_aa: CASRLTSGEQFF; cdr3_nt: TGTGCCAGCAGACTGACTAGTGGAGAGCAGTTCTTC
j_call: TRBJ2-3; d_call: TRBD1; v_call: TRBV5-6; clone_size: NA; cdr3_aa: CASSRVKDRGPGDTQYF; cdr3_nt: TGTGCCAGCAGCCGCGTCAAGGACAGGGGGCCCGGAGATACGCAGTATTTT
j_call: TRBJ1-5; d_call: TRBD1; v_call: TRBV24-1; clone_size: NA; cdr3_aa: CATRGTGDNQPQHF; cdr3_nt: TGTGCCACCAGGGGGACAGGCGACAATCAGCCCCAGCATTTT
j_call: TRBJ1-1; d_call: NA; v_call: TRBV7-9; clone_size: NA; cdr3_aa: CASSLNQQGKEAFF; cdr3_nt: TGTGCCAGCAGCTTAAACCAACAGGGTAAAGAAGCTTTCTTT
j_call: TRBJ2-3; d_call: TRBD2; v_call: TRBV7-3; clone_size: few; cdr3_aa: CASSQSGGLSDTQYF; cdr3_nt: TGTGCCAGCAGCCAAAGCGGGGGGCTCTCAGATACGCAGTATTTT
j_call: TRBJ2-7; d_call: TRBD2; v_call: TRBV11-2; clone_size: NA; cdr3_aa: CASSLSASGGYEQYF; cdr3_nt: TGTGCCAGCAGCTTAAGTGCTAGCGGCGGGTACGAGCAGTACTTC
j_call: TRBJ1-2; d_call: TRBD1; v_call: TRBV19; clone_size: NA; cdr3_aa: CASSSGQGSGYTF; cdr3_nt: TGTGCCAGTAGTTCCGGACAGGGCAGCGGCTACACCTTC
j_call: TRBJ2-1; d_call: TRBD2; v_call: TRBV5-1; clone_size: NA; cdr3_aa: CASSSGTSGGYNEQFF; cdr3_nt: TGCGCCAGCAGCTCGGGGACTAGCGGGGGTTACAATGAGCAGTTCTTC
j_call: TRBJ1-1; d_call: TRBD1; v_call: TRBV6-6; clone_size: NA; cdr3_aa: CASRGQGGTEAFF; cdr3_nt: TGTGCCAGCAGGGGACAGGGGGGCACTGAAGCTTTCTTT
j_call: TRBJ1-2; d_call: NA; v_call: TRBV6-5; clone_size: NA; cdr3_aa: CASRGTAHYGYTF; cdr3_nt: TGTGCCAGCAGAGGTACAGCTCACTATGGCTACACCTTC